These 18 T cell receptor beta chains originate from one sample sequenced in a study of response to subunit inactivated influenza vaccine. From the RT-PCR reads, TCRdb called clonotypes with MiXCR, one entry per CDR3 protein. Here the sample spans about 520,000 distinct CDR3 sequences, about 25% being singletons. The sequencing here drew on CD4+ T cells sorted from PBMCs, taken more than 4 days after vaccination. These receptors were taken from a man aged 50-60 years who received an inactivated influenza vaccine.

The V and J genes are TRBV20-1 and TRBJ2-3; 7 bases align to TRBD2. The CDR3 covers 15 residues. Trimming cost V 1 base and J 4 bases; bases outside gene matches: 8. Germline loops: CDR1 DFQATT, CDR2 SNEGSKA (reference sequence). Here the CDR3 reads CSARAAGLAADTQYF. The CDR3 coding sequence is TGCAGTGCTAGAGCGGCAGGGCTAGCGGCAGATACGCAGTATTTT.

The chain carries TRBV7-9 and TRBJ2-1; perhaps D is TRBD1 or TRBD2 (5 bases each). Germline CDR1 is SEHNR and CDR2 is FQNEAQ (reference sequence). Deletions cut 8 bases from V and 3 bases from J, with 14 bases between. The CDR3 has 14 amino acids. CDR3 in DNA: TGTGCCAGCGGGGGAGAGATTGGCTACAATGAGCAGTTCTTC. This gives the protein CASGGEIGYNEQFF.

This clonotype was counted ten times or more. The chain couples TRBV27 to TRBJ2-6, with D unclear. This CDR3 region has 14 residues. Trimming stripped 5 bases from V and 2 bases from J, with 7 bases between. Germline-derived CDR1 and CDR2 are MNHEY and SMNVEV (reference sequence). CDR3 amino acids: CASSGVPGANVLTF. Written as DNA, the CDR3 is TGTGCCAGCAGTGGCGTTCCTGGGGCCAACGTCCTGACTTTC.

The chain joins TRBV27 to TRBJ2-1, with D possibly TRBD2 on 6 matching bases. V was clipped by 6 bases and J by 5 bases, with 14 bases between them. CDR1 MNHEY and CDR2 SMNVEV come from the germline V gene (reference sequence). The CDR3 has 14 amino acids. CDR3 region: CASRMGGGHNEQFF. In DNA form, the CDR3 reads TGTGCCAGCAGAATGGGGGGTGGCCACAATGAGCAGTTCTTC.

V is TRBV29-1 and J is TRBJ2-7, with 9 bases identical to TRBD1. V shed 3 bases and J 5 bases; nucleotides not matched to a gene: 8. Germline CDR1 is SQVTM and CDR2 is ANQGSEA. CDR3 length equals 14 residues. The CDR3 reads CSVEGPGQGDEQYF. The CDR3 coding sequence is TGCAGCGTTGAGGGACCGGGACAGGGAGACGAGCAGTACTTC.

The rearrangement links TRBV6-2 or TRBV6-3 to TRBJ2-1, with D perhaps matching TRBD2 (6 bases). From germline, CDR1 is MNHEY and CDR2 SVGEGT. V was shortened by 3 bases and J by 9 bases, with 12 bases between the two germline ends. This CDR3 region has 13 residues. The CDR3 DNA reads TGTGCCAGCAGTTATTTGGCGGAGGGTGAGCAGTTCTTC. Residues: CASSYLAEGEQFF.

This chain links TRBV20-1 with TRBJ2-2; 8 bases are shared with TRBD1. Germline V gives CDR1 DFQATT, CDR2 SNEGSKA (reference sequence). J lost 8 bases, V lost 5 bases, and 16 bases had no gene match. This CDR3 contains 16 residues. CDR3 nucleotides: TGCAGTGCTCGCGCTGCGGGCAGGGGGCGTCTTGGGGAGCTGTTTTTT. Translation gives CSARAAGRGRLGELFF.

This clonotype was seen more than once but under ten times. The chain is built from TRBV20-1 and TRBJ2-7; 9 nucleotides align to TRBD1. V dropped 0 bases and J dropped 5; count of bases not matched to a gene: 8. Per the germline V gene, CDR1 is DFQATT and CDR2 is SNEGSKA (reference sequence). The CDR3 covers 15 residues. The CDR3 here is CSARDPSTGGHEQYF. CDR3 in DNA: TGCAGTGCTAGAGATCCCTCGACAGGGGGACACGAGCAGTACTTC.

This clonotype was detected only a few times. The rearrangement links TRBV25-1 to TRBJ2-3; D is perhaps TRBD1 or TRBD2 (7 bases each). The CDR3 sequence is 14 residues long. Trimming shortened V by 5 bases and J by 3 bases, and 12 bases separated the two germline ends. CDR1 is MGHDK, CDR2 SYGVNS, per germline. The CDR3 loop reads CASSNQGGTDTQYF. The CDR3 region has the DNA TGTGCCAGCAGTAATCAGGGGGGGACAGATACGCAGTATTTT.

The chain recombines TRBV12-3 or TRBV12-4 with TRBJ2-5, with 8 bases identical to TRBD2. CDR3 length equals 14 residues. J was trimmed by 5 bases and V by 3 bases; bases with no gene match: 5. The CDR3 DNA follows: TGTGCCAGCAGTTTTCGGGGGGGCCGGGAGACCCAGTACTTC. Translation: CASSFRGGRETQYF.

This clonotype was found a few times. The chain employs TRBV4-3 and TRBJ2-5; 7 positions match TRBD2. This CDR3 region has 18 residues. From germline, CDR1 is LGHNA and CDR2 YSLEER. Unmatched junction bases numbered 11, after V lost 0 bases and J lost 1 base. CDR3 residues: CASSQDIGGWGTQETQYF. The CDR3, as DNA: TGCGCCAGCAGCCAAGATATCGGGGGGTGGGGTACCCAAGAGACCCAGTACTTC.

V usage is TRBV18 and J usage is TRBJ2-2; TRBD2 aligns across 10 bases. Germline assignment: CDR1 KGHSH and CDR2 LQKENI. V was pared by 3 bases and J by 3 bases, with 4 bases of the junction left unmatched. The CDR3 loop spans 16 amino acids. CDR3 amino acids: CASSPPGLAYTGELFF. CDR3 bases: TGTGCCAGCTCACCTCCGGGACTAGCGTACACCGGGGAGCTGTTTTTT.

The chain has TRBV6-2 or TRBV6-3 and TRBJ2-7; D tentatively fits TRBD1 or TRBD2 (5 bases each). Germline values: CDR1 MNHEY, CDR2 SVGEGT. Between the trimmed V and J ends, which lost 2 bases and 4 bases, there was a span of 18 bases. The CDR3 covers 16 residues. The CDR3 DNA reads TGTGCCAGCAGTTACGTCCGGGGACGAACGGATTACGAGCAGTACTTC. Translated: CASSYVRGRTDYEQYF.

J is TRBJ2-2 and V is TRBV6-2 or TRBV6-3; no definite D call. Trimming removed 3 bases at V and 2 bases at J, with 10 bases between. CDR1 MNHEY and CDR2 SVGEGT come from the germline V gene. The CDR3 covers 15 residues. The CDR3: CASSYLVYNTGELFF. The DNA of the CDR3 is TGTGCCAGCAGTTATCTCGTCTACAACACCGGGGAGCTGTTTTTT.

This clonotype has more than one count but fewer than ten. This chain connects TRBV7-2 to TRBJ2-3, with 11 positions matching TRBD1. Germline-derived CDR1 and CDR2 are SGHTA and FQGNSA. V shed 5 bases, J shed 6 bases, and the junction held 7 bases outside the gene matches. This CDR3 is 15 amino acids long. The CDR3 region is CASSPGGTGGDTQYF. The CDR3 nucleotides read TGTGCCAGCAGCCCTGGGGGGACAGGGGGGGATACGCAGTATTTT.

This clonotype was counted only a few times. The chain carries TRBV20-1 and TRBJ2-1; no clear D. V lost 1 base and J lost 0, with 10 bases in between. Germline V gives CDR1 DFQATT, CDR2 SNEGSKA (reference sequence). This CDR3 is built from 15 residues. DNA for the CDR3: TGCAGTGCTAGAGGGACGTCATTCTCCTACAATGAGCAGTTCTTC. Protein sequence: CSARGTSFSYNEQFF.

This clonotype came up a few times. For the CDR3, the DNA is TGTGCCCGCCTTTTCTGCCCGAGGGAGTCTGAGAGGGAGACCCAGTACTTC. Translated, it gives CARLFCPRESERETQYF. The V call is TRBV6-2 or TRBV6-3, the J call TRBJ2-5; possibly TRBD2 for D (5 bases). Germline V gives CDR1 MNHEY, CDR2 SVGEGT. The CDR3 length is 17 residues. Trimming took 11 bases from V and 5 from J, leaving 30 bases between them.

The V gene is TRBV2, the J gene TRBJ2-1; D call uncertain. Per the germline V gene, CDR1 is SNHLY and CDR2 is FYNNEI. The V end lost 1 base, the J end lost 6 bases, and 10 bases lay between the germline ends. The CDR3 runs 14 residues. The CDR3 here is CASSEERTSNEQFF. Written as DNA, the CDR3 is TGTGCCAGCAGTGAAGAGAGGACGTCCAATGAGCAGTTCTTC. Based on the CDR3 plus reference TRBV2 and TRBJ2-1, the full variable domain is EPEVTQTPSHQVTQMGQEVILRCVPISNHLYFYWYRQILGQKVEFLVSFYNNEISEKSEIFDDQFSVERPDGSNFTLKIRSTKLEDSAMYFCASSEERTSNEQFFGPGTRLTVL.